This TCR beta chain was captured in a study of T cells in Graves' hyperthyroidism and ophthalmopathy. No ophthalmopathy progression within 18 months constituted stable Graves' hyperthyroidism. Amplified regions were TCR beta CDR3 sequences from RNA transcripts. Using the HTBI primer set, a first-round RT-PCR was run on the TCR CDR3. Each CDR3 protein gets one entry after TCRdb re-called the multiplex PCR reads with MiXCR. The table includes some 460,000 distinct CDR3 sequences, 15% to 19% detected once. This clonotype has only a few counts. The junction and the germline gene differ at one end; a read error may be behind it. This TCR derives from a woman aged 18-35 years with Graves' hyperthyroidism. Sequencing was performed on blood.

Here the CDR3 DNA reads TGCAGTGCTAGGGGCCCGGGATATGATGAAAAACTGCTTTTT. It translates to CSARGPGYDEKLLF. The V and J genes are TRBV20-1 and TRBJ1-4; D unresolved. This CDR3 spans 14 amino acids. Germline V gene lookup returns CDR1 DFQATT and CDR2 SNEGSKA (reference sequence).